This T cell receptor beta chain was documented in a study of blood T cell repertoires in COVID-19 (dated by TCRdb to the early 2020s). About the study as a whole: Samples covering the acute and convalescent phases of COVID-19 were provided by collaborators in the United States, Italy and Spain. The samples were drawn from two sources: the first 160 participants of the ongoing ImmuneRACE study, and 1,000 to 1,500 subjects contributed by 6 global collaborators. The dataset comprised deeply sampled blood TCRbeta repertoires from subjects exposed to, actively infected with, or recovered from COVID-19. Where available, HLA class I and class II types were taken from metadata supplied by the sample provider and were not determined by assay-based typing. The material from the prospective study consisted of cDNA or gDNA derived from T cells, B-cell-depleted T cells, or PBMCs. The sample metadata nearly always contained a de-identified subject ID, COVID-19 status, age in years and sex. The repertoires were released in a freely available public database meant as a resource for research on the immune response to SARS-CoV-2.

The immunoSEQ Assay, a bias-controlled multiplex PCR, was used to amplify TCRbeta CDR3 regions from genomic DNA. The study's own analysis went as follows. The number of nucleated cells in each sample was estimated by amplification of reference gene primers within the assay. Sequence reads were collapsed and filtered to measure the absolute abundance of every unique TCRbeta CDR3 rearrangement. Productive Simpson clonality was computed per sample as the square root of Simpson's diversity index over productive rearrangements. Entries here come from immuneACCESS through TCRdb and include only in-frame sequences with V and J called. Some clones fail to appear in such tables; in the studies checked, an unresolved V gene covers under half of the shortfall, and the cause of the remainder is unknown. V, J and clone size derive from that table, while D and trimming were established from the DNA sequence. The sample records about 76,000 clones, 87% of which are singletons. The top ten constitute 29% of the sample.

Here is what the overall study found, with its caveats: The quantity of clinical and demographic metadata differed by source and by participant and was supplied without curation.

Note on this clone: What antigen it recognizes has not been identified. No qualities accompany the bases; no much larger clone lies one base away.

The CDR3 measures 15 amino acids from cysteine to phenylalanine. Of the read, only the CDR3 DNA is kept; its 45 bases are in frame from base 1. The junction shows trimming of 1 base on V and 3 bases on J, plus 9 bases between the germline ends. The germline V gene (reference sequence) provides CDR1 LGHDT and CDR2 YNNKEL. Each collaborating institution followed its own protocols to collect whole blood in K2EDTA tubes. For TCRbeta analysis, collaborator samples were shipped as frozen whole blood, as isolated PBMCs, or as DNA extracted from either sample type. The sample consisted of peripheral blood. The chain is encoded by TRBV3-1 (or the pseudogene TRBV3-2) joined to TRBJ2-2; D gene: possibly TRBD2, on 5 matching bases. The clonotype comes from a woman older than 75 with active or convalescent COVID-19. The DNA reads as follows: TGTGCCAGCAGCCAAGGCGGAGGCGACACCGGGGAGCTGTTTTTT. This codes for CASSQGGGDTGELFF.